The table lists the clone carrying this T cell receptor (beta chain) with many counts. Its matching antigen is unknown. RNA transcripts served as template for amplifying TCR beta CDR3 sequences. HTBI primers primed a first-round RT-PCR, and a second-round multiplex PCR followed. TCRdb reanalysed the multiplex PCR reads using MiXCR and keeps one entry per CDR3 protein. Here the sample spans a few hundred thousand distinct CDR3 sequences, roughly a sixth being singletons. V dropped 4 bases and J dropped 2 bases, with 16 bases sitting between them. The CDR3 loop spans 16 amino acids. From germline, CDR1 is SGHDT and CDR2 YYEEEE. The sample belongs to a study of Graves' ophthalmopathy and Graves' hyperthyroidism. Points from the study as a whole: Predictions made by the model for ophthalmopathy progression reached approximately 70% sensitivity and 72% to 85% specificity. Thyroid clonotypes that were expanded above 0.001 frequency mostly also appeared in blood. Separation of ophthalmopathy from stable hyperthyroidism was achieved by a 13-signature model, at roughly 88% sensitivity and around 81% specificity.

An approximately 10 ml volume of fresh peripheral blood provided the PBMCs. The sequence derives from an adult man with Graves' ophthalmopathy. The gene calls are TRBV5-6 and TRBJ1-3, with D unresolved. Source material: peripheral blood. CDR3 nucleotides: TGTGCCAGCAGCCCTTTCGGAGGGTTAACTGGAAACACCATATATTTT. Protein product: CASSPFGGLTGNTIYF.